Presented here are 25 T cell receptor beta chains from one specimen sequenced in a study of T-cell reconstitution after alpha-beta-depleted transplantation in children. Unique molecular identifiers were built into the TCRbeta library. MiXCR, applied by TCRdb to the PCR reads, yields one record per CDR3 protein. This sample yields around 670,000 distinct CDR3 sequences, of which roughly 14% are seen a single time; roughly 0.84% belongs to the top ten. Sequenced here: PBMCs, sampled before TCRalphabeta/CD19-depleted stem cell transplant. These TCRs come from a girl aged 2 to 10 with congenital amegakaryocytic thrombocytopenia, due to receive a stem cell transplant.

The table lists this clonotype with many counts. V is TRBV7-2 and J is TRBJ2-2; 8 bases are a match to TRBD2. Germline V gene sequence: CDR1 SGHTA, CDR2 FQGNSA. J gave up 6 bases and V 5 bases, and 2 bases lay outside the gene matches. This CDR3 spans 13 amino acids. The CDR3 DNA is TGTGCCAGCAGCCCGGGAGGGGCCGGGGAGCTGTTTTTT. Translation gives CASSPGGAGELFF.

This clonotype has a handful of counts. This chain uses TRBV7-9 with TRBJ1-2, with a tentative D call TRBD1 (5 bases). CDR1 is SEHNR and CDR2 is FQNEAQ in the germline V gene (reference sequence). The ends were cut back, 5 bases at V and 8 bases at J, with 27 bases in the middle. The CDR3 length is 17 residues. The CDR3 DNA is TGTGCCAGCAGCATTAGGGACCCGGGTCCGACATCAAGAGGCTACACCTTC. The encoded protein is CASSIRDPGPTSRGYTF. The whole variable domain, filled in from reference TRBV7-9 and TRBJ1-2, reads DTGVSQNPRHKITKRGQNVTFRCDPISEHNRLYWYRQTLGQGPEFLTYFQNEAQLEKSRLLSDRFSAERPKGSFSTLEIQRTEQGDSAMYLCASSIRDPGPTSRGYTFGSGTRLTVV.

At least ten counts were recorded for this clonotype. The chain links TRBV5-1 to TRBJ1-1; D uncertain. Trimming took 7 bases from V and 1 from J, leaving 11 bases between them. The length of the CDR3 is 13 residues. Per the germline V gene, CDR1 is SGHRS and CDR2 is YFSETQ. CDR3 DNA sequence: TGCGCCAGCCTCCTGGATAGGAACACTGAAGCTTTCTTT. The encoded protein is CASLLDRNTEAFF.

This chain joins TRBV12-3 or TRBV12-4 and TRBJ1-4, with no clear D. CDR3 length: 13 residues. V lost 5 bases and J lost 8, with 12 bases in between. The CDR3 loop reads CASSPRTGEKLFF. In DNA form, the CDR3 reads TGTGCCAGCAGTCCAAGGACGGGGGAAAAACTGTTTTTT.

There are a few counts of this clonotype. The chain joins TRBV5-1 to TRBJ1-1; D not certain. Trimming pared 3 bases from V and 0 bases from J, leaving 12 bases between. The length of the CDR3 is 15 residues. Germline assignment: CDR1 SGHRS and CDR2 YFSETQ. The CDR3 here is CASSWSSGMNTEAFF. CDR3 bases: TGCGCCAGCAGCTGGTCAAGTGGAATGAACACTGAAGCTTTCTTT.

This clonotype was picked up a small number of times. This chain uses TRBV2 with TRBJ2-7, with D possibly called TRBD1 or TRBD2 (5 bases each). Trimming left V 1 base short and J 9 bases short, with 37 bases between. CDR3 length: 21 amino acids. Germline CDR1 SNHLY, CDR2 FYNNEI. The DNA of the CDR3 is TGTGCCAGCAGTGAAGGGGGCTTGGTTTCAGGGACCCGGTCTTCCTACGCTGGGCAGTACTTC. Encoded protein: CASSEGGLVSGTRSSYAGQYF.

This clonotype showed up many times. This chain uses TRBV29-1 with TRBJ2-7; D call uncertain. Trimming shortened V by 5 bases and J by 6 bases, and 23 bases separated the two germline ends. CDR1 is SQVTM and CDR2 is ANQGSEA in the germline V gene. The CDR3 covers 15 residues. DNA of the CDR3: TGCAGCGTTCTCTCAGAGCAACCAATAAGTTTCGAGCAGTACTTC. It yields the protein CSVLSEQPISFEQYF.

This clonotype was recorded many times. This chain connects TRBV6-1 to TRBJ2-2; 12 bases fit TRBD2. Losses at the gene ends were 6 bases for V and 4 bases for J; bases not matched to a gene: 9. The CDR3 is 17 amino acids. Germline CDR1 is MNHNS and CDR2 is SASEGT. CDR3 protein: CASSPLAGGPITGELFF. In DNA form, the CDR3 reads TGTGCCAGCAGCCCGCTAGCGGGAGGGCCGATCACCGGGGAGCTGTTTTTT.

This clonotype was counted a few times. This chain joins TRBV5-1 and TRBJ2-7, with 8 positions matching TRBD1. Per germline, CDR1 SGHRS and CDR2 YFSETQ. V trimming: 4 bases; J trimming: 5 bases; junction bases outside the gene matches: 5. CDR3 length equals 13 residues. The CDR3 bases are TGCGCCAGCAGCGCCAGGGGGCTCGACGAGCAGTACTTC. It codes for CASSARGLDEQYF.

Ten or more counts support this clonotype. In DNA form, the CDR3 reads TGCGCCAGCAGCGACCGAAAGGGCAGCAACTCCTACAATGAGCAGTTCTTC. Amino acid sequence: CASSDRKGSNSYNEQFF. The V gene is TRBV5-1, the J gene TRBJ2-1; D remains unclear. The CDR3 totals 17 residues. Germline-derived CDR1 and CDR2 are SGHRS and YFSETQ. V was pared by 4 bases and J by 0 bases, with 17 bases between.

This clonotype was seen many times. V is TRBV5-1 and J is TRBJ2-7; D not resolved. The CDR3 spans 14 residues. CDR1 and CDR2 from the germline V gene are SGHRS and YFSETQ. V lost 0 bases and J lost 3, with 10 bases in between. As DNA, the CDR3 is TGCGCCAGCAGCTTGGACAGTTCCTACTACGAGCAGTACTTC. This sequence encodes CASSLDSSYYEQYF.

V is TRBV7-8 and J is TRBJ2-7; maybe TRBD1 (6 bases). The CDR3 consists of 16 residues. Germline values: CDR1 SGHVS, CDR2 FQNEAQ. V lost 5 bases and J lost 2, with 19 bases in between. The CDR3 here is CASSRYPAGTPYEQYF. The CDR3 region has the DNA TGTGCCAGCAGCCGATATCCCGCCGGGACACCCTACGAGCAGTACTTC.

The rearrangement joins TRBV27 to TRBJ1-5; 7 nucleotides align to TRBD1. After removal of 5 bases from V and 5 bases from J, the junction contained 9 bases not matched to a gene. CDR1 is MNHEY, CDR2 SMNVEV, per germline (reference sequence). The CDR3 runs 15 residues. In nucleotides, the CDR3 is TGTGCCAGCAGTCCGGGACAGAAGGAACATCAGCCCCAGCATTTT. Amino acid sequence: CASSPGQKEHQPQHF.

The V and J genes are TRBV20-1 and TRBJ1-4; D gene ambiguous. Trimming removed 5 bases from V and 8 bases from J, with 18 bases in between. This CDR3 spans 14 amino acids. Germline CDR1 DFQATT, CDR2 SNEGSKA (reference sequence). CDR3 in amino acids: CSAAYQWVREKLFF. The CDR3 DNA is TGCAGTGCTGCCTATCAGTGGGTGAGAGAAAAACTGTTTTTT.

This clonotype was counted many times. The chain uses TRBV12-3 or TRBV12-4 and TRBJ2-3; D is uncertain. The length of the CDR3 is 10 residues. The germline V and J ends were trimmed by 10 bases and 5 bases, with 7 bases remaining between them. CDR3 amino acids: CATRGDTQYF. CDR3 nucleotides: TGTGCCACGCGAGGAGATACGCAGTATTTT.

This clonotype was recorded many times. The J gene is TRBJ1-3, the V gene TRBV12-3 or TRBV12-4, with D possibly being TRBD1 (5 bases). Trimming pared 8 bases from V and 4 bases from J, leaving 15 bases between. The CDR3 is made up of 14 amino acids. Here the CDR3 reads CASAFSGGGNTIYF. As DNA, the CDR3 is TGTGCCAGCGCATTTAGCGGGGGAGGAAACACCATATATTTT.

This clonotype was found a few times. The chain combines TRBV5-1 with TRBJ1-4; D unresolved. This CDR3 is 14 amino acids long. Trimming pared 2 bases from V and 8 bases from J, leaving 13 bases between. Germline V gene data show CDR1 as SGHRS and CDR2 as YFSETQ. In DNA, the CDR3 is TGCGCCAGCAGCTTAAGAGGGTCGGAAGAAAAACTGTTTTTT. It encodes CASSLRGSEEKLFF. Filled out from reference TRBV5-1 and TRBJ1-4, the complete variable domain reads KAGVTQTPRYLIKTRGQQVTLSCSPISGHRSVSWYQQTPGQGLQFLFEYFSETQRNKGNFPGRFSGRQFSNSRSEMNVSTLELGDSALYLCASSLRGSEEKLFFGSGTQLSVL.

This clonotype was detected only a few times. DNA for the CDR3: TGTGCCAGCAGTTACGTTTGGGCTGATGAGCAGTACTTC. This gives the protein CASSYVWADEQYF. The chain uses TRBV6-6 and TRBJ2-7; D is unclear. CDR1 and CDR2 (germline): MNHNY, SVGAGI (reference sequence). Trimming left V 2 bases short and J 7 bases short, with 12 bases between. The CDR3 consists of 13 residues.

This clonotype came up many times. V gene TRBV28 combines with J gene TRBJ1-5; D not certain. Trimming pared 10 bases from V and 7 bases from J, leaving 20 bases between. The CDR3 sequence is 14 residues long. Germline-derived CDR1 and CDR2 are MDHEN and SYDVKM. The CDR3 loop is CATTRPVGTQPQHF. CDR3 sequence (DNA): TGTGCCACCACAAGGCCAGTTGGTACCCAGCCCCAGCATTTT.

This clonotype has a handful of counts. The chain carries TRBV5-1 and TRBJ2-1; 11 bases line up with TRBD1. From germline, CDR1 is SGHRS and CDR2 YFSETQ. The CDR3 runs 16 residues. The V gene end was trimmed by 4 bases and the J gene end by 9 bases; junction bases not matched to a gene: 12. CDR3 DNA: TGCGCCAGCAGCGATCGATTGGGACAGGGGGTTGGTGAGCAGTTCTTC. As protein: CASSDRLGQGVGEQFF.

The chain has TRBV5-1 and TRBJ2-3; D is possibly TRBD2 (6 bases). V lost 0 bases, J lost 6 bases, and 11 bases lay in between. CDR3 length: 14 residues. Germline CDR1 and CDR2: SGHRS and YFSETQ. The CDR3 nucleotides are TGCGCCAGCAGCTTGGTGGGCCGGGGGGATACGCAGTATTTT. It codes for CASSLVGRGDTQYF.

The CDR3 DNA follows: TGTGCCAGCAGTGAAGTAACGTTCGGGGGAAACTCCTACGAGCAGTACTTC. Protein: CASSEVTFGGNSYEQYF. The chain is built from TRBV2 and TRBJ2-7; tentative D call: TRBD2 (6 bases). Trimming removed 1 base from V and 0 bases from J, with 16 bases in between. The CDR3 is 17 residues long. Looked up from germline, CDR1 is SNHLY and CDR2 is FYNNEI.

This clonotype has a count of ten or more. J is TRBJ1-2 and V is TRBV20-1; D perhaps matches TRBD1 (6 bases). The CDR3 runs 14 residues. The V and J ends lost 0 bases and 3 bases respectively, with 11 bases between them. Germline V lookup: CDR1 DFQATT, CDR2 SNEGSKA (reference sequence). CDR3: CSARDPGQDYGYTF. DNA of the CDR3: TGCAGTGCTAGAGACCCGGGACAAGACTATGGCTACACCTTC.

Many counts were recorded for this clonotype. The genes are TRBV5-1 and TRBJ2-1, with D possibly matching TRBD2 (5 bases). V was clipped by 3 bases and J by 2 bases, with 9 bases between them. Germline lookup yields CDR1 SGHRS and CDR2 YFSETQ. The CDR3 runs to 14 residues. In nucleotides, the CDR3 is TGCGCCAGCAGCTCAACCGGGGCCTACAATGAGCAGTTCTTC. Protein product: CASSSTGAYNEQFF. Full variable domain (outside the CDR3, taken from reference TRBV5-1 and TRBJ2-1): KAGVTQTPRYLIKTRGQQVTLSCSPISGHRSVSWYQQTPGQGLQFLFEYFSETQRNKGNFPGRFSGRQFSNSRSEMNVSTLELGDSALYLCASSSTGAYNEQFFGPGTRLTVL.

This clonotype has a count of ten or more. The CDR3 loop reads CASTLTRTNYGYTF. Written as DNA, the CDR3 is TGTGCCAGCACCCTCACCCGCACGAACTATGGCTACACCTTC. This chain joins TRBV7-2 and TRBJ1-2; D gene uncertain. Germline V gives CDR1 SGHTA, CDR2 FQGNSA. Between the trimmed V and J ends, which lost 7 bases and 2 bases, there was a span of 14 bases. CDR3 length: 14 amino acids.